These 18 T cell receptor beta chains share one sample of origin, sequenced in a study of blood T cell repertoires in COVID-19. Sequenced by immunoSEQ multiplex PCR; TCRdb stores in-frame clones only, minus some. The profile shows approximately 220,000 clones, approximately 86% of them singletons. Sequenced material: peripheral blood. These receptors originate from a man between 60 and 75 years old with acute or convalescent COVID-19.

This chain links TRBV5-1 with TRBJ2-3; 11 bases agree with TRBD2. CDR1 and CDR2 (germline): SGHRS, YFSETQ. The CDR3 totals 19 residues. V shed 0 bases, J shed 3 bases, and the junction held 12 bases outside the gene matches. CDR3 nucleotides: TGCGCCAGCAGCTTGGCTCCTGCGGTAGCGGGGGGGCCGACAGATACGCAGTATTTT. Its protein product is CASSLAPAVAGGPTDTQYF.

DNA of the CDR3: TGCGCCAGCCGACTAGCGGCCGACAATGAGCAGTTCTTC. This sequence encodes CASRLAADNEQFF. The chain couples TRBV5-1 to TRBJ2-1, with 9 bases that match TRBD2. This CDR3 region has 13 residues. The trim removed 7 bases at V and 5 bases at J, leaving 4 bases unmatched. Germline CDR1 is SGHRS and CDR2 is YFSETQ.

This clone was found once. The rearrangement uses TRBV18 and TRBJ1-1; D might be TRBD1 (6 bases). Per germline, CDR1 KGHSH and CDR2 LQKENI. V lost 0 bases, J lost 0 bases, and 20 bases lay in between. The CDR3 has 19 residues. In DNA, the CDR3 is TGTGCCAGCTCACCACCGGACAGCCTCGTGGGGTTGATGAACACTGAAGCTTTCTTT. This gives the protein CASSPPDSLVGLMNTEAFF.

This clone was detected only a few times. This rearrangement joins TRBV7-9 to TRBJ2-7, with D possibly being TRBD1 (6 bases). Trimming took off 4 bases at V and 5 bases at J, with 12 bases between the two ends. The CDR3 totals 13 residues. Germline CDR1 reads SEHNR; CDR2 reads FQNEAQ (reference sequence). CDR3 DNA sequence: TGTGCCAGCAGCTCCCAGACAGGACACGAGCAGTACTTC. Translation gives CASSSQTGHEQYF.

This clone is a singleton in its sample. CDR3 sequence reads: CASSGGWTGSGNTIYF. For the CDR3, the DNA is TGTGCCAGCAGTGGAGGCTGGACAGGCTCTGGAAACACCATATATTTT. The chain uses TRBV2 and TRBJ1-3; 7 nucleotides align to TRBD1. CDR1 is SNHLY and CDR2 is FYNNEI in the germline V gene. The CDR3 is made up of 16 amino acids. V lost 4 bases and J lost 0; bases outside the gene matches: 6.

The CDR3 DNA is TGCGCCAGCAGCTTAACCGGGACACATCCTTCCTATGGCTACACCTTC. This translates into CASSLTGTHPSYGYTF. The chain joins TRBV4-1 to TRBJ1-2; possible D gene TRBD1, 6 bases. This CDR3 comprises 16 residues. The germline V gene encodes CDR1 MGHRA and CDR2 YSYEKL. Trimming shortened V by 5 bases and J by 4 bases, and 20 bases separated the two germline ends.

The V and J genes are TRBV10-1 and TRBJ1-1, with D hard to call. Germline assignment: CDR1 WNHNN and CDR2 SYGVQD (reference sequence). This CDR3 spans 12 amino acids. Trimming took 3 bases from V and 1 from J, leaving 3 bases between them. CDR3: CASSDRNTEAFF. The CDR3 bases are TGCGCCAGCAGTGATCGGAACACTGAAGCTTTCTTT.

In this sample, this clone turned up a few times. The chain couples TRBV7-9 to TRBJ1-3; D call uncertain. There are 14 residues in the CDR3. Trimming took off 3 bases at V and 0 bases at J, with 6 bases between the two ends. Germline lookup yields CDR1 SEHNR and CDR2 FQNEAQ (reference sequence). As DNA, the CDR3 is TGTGCCAGCAGCTTCGCGGCCTCTGGAAACACCATATATTTT. Amino acids: CASSFAASGNTIYF.

V gene TRBV18 combines with J gene TRBJ1-2, with 10 positions matching TRBD1. Germline assignment: CDR1 KGHSH and CDR2 LQKENI. Trimming at V came to 6 bases and at J to 4 bases, leaving 8 bases not matched to a gene. The CDR3 is 15 residues long. The CDR3 loop is CASSPATGGLYGYTF. The CDR3 DNA follows: TGTGCCAGCTCGCCTGCGACAGGGGGCCTCTATGGCTACACCTTC.

The chain is built from TRBV7-2 and TRBJ2-5; TRBD2 matches 7 bases. Germline V gene lookup returns CDR1 SGHTA and CDR2 FQGNSA. With V trimmed by 5 bases and J by 0 bases, 9 bases remained unmatched. This CDR3 is 16 amino acids long. CDR3 coding DNA: TGTGCCAGCAGCCCGGGAGGTCTAGCGCACCAAGAGACCCAGTACTTC. This sequence encodes CASSPGGLAHQETQYF.

V is TRBV5-1 and J is TRBJ1-4, with D hard to call. This CDR3 region has 16 residues. V lost 0 bases and J lost 0, with 9 bases in between. Germline lookup yields CDR1 SGHRS and CDR2 YFSETQ. The CDR3, as DNA: TGCGCCAGCAGCTTGGCCGCCGGGTCAACTAATGAAAAACTGTTTTTT. This sequence encodes CASSLAAGSTNEKLFF.

The chain couples TRBV7-9 to TRBJ2-5; 11 nucleotides line up with TRBD2. Germline trimming cut 5 bases from V and 4 bases from J; bases unmatched to any gene: 9. The CDR3 totals 16 residues. Germline lookup yields CDR1 SEHNR and CDR2 FQNEAQ (reference sequence). The CDR3 loop reads CASSPYSGGAAETQYF. CDR3 DNA sequence: TGTGCCAGCAGCCCATATAGCGGGGGGGCGGCAGAGACCCAGTACTTC.

The rearrangement uses TRBV21-1 and TRBJ1-2; TRBD1, as called in the table, went unchecked against the DNA. TRBV21-1 is classified as a pseudogene. This CDR3 has 16 amino acids. CDR3 coding DNA: TGTGCCAGCAGCAAATTCCTCAGGTCAGCTAACTATGGCTACACCTTC. It codes for CASSKFLRSANYGYTF.

The chain carries TRBV12-3 or TRBV12-4 and TRBJ1-2; D is unclear. Deletions cut 5 bases from V and 3 bases from J, with 7 bases between. This CDR3 comprises 12 residues. The chain's CDR3 is CASSPRDYGYTF. The CDR3 nucleotides read TGTGCCAGCAGTCCCCGGGACTATGGCTACACCTTC.

Comments on this clone: The sample carries other DNA sequences with the same CDR3. V usage is TRBV5-1 and J usage is TRBJ1-4; 7 bases fit TRBD1. Trimming removed 0 bases from V and 7 bases from J; junction bases left unmatched: 3. The CDR3 totals 14 residues. Germline V gives CDR1 SGHRS, CDR2 YFSETQ. CDR3 loop: CASSLVGGGEKLFF. CDR3 DNA: TGCGCCAGCAGCTTGGTAGGGGGCGGTGAAAAACTGTTTTTT.

The chain carries TRBV28 and TRBJ1-2; 9 nucleotides line up with TRBD1. Germline CDR1 and CDR2: MDHEN and SYDVKM. V was clipped by 6 bases and J by 7 bases; unmatched bases: 6. The CDR3 covers 13 residues. CDR3 in DNA: TGTGCCAGCAGAATAGGGACAGGGTCTGGCTACACCTTC. It specifies CASRIGTGSGYTF.

This chain links TRBV6-1 with TRBJ2-1, with 15 bases aligning to TRBD2. The CDR3 is 18 residues long. V shed 0 bases and J 4 bases; nucleotides not matched to a gene: 4. Germline V CDR1 and CDR2: MNHNS, SASEGT. In nucleotides, the CDR3 is TGTGCCAGCAGTGAAGCCCCAGGGACTAGCGGGGGGTACAATGAGCAGTTCTTC. Protein product: CASSEAPGTSGGYNEQFF.

The genes are TRBV10-2 and TRBJ2-1; possibly TRBD2 for D (6 bases). CDR3 length: 15 amino acids. Trimming took off 7 bases at V and 5 bases at J, with 18 bases between the two ends. Germline V gene lookup returns CDR1 WSHSY and CDR2 SAAADI. CDR3 bases: TGCGCCAGCACGGTGGGGGGACCTACCCACAATGAGCAGTTCTTC. Translated: CASTVGGPTHNEQFF.